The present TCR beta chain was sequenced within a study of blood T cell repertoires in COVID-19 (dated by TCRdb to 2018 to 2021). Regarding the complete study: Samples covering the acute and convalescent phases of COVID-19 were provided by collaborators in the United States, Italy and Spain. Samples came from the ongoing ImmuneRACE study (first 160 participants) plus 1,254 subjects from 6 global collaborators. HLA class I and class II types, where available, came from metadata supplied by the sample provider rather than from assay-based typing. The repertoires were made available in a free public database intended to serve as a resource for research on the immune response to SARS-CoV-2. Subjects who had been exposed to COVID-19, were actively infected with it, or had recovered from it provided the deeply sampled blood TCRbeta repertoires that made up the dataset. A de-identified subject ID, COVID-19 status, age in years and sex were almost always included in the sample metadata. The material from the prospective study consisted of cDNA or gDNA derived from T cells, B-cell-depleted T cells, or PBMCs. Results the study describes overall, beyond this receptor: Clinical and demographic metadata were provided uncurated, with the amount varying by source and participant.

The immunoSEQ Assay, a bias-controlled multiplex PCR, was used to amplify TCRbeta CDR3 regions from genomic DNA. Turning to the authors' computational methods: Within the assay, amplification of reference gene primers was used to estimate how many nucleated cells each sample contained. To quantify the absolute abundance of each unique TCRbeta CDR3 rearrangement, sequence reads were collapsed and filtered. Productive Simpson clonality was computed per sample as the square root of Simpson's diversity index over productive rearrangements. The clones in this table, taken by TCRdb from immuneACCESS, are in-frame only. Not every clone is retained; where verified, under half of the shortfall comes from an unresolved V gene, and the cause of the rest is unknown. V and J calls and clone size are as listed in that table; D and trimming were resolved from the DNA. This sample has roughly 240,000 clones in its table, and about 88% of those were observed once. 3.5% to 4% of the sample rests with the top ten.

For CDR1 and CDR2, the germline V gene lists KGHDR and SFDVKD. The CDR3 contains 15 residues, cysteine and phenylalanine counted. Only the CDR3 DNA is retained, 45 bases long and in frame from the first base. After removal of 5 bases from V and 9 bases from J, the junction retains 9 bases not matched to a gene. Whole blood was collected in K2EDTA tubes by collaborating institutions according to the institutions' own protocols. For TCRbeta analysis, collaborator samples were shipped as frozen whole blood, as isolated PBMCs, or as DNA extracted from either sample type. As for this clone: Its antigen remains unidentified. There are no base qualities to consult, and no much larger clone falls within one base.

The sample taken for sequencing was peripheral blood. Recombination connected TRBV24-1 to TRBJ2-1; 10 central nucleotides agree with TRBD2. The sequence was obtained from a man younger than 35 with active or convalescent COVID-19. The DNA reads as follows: TGTGCCACCAGTGCGGCTAGCGGGAGTGTGGGTGAGCAGTTCTTC. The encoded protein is CATSAASGSVGEQFF.